The clone carrying this T cell receptor beta chain turned up a few times. The antigen is not known. TCRdb independently ran MiXCR on the 5' RACE reads; one entry per CDR3 protein. The sample holds around 530,000 distinct CDR3 sequences, roughly 15% seen once. The entry originates in a study of identical twins. Broader study findings: Fewer insertions were carried by abundant cord blood beta clonotypes, but none was seen in memory repertoires.

The CDR3 extends over 16 amino acids. Unmatched junction bases numbered 9, after V lost 5 bases and J lost 3 bases. The germline V gene encodes CDR1 LNHNV and CDR2 YYDKDF (reference sequence). These sequences were also reported in another study, on yellow fever vaccine responses in identical twins. This second study says: Twins reportedly had a vaccine T cell response that seemed partly convergent, partly personalized.

The receptor was derived from a woman aged 18-35 years in good health. This chain links TRBV15 with TRBJ2-3; 9 nucleotides align to TRBD2. Sequenced sample: CD4+ T cells sorted from blood. In DNA, the CDR3 is TGTGCCACCAGCCCCATAGCGGGGGCGGGGACAGATACGCAGTATTTT. This encodes CATSPIAGAGTDTQYF.